This T cell receptor (beta chain) was identified in a study of cytomegalovirus exposure and HLA in healthy donors. General study results and limits: Previous analysis showed most TCR beta V segments were productive about 87% or about 30% of the time. No immune exposure information besides CMV serostatus was available. According to a later analysis, most TCR beta chains associated with CMV appeared HLA-restricted. Later analysis associated a missense DCLRE1C variant with TCR beta V- and J-gene trimming.

CDR1 is MNHEY, CDR2 SVGAGI, per germline. This CDR3 has 15 residues. V lost 0 bases and J 4 bases, leaving 13 bases between the germline ends. The PCR ran on 60 Vbeta and 13 Jbeta primers. Using immunoSEQ multiplex PCR, the repertoire was profiled, and TCRdb retains in-frame clones only, with some absent. The table lists around 74,000 clones. In the case of this clone: Its antigen is unidentified.

The receptor was derived from a man aged 25-45 years in good health and CMV-seronegative. The J gene is TRBJ2-7, the V gene TRBV6-5, with a tentative D call TRBD1 (6 bases). The sample consisted of PBMCs. The CDR3 spells CASSYSLDSQYEQYF. In DNA, the CDR3 is TGTGCCAGCAGTTACTCGTTGGACAGTCAATACGAGCAGTACTTC.